Listed here are 27 T cell receptor beta chains from one sample, sequenced in a study of blood T cell repertoires in COVID-19. TCRdb keeps only in-frame clones here, not all; method: immunoSEQ multiplex PCR. This sample carries about 170,000 clones, about 90% of them seen once, and the ten largest clones take about 4.6%. Sequenced input: peripheral blood. Source of these receptors: a man younger than 45 with COVID-19, enrolled during active disease.

This sequence joins TRBV19 and TRBJ1-1; 7 nucleotides match TRBD1. This CDR3 contains 13 residues. After removal of 10 bases from V and 5 bases from J, the junction contained 10 bases not matched to a gene. CDR1 and CDR2 (germline): LNHDA, SQIVND (reference sequence). The CDR3 coding sequence is TGTGCCACCATTCACAGGGGTGGAACTGAAGCTTTCTTT. Translated, it gives CATIHRGGTEAFF.

This clone was found once. The chain combines TRBV28 with TRBJ2-1; TRBD2 aligns across 13 bases. Germline loops: CDR1 MDHEN, CDR2 SYDVKM. The CDR3 extends over 15 amino acids. V shed 5 bases, J shed 8 bases, and the junction held 6 bases outside the gene matches. CDR3 in amino acids: CASSGLAGVIYEQFF. DNA for the CDR3: TGTGCCAGCAGTGGACTAGCGGGAGTTATCTATGAGCAGTTCTTC.

The chain joins TRBV6-4 to TRBJ2-1; TRBD2 aligns across 10 bases. CDR1 MRHNA and CDR2 SNTAGT come from the germline V gene. The CDR3 length is 17 residues. V was clipped by 4 bases and J by 0 bases; unmatched bases: 6. CDR3 sequence: CASSVRPSGSSYNEQFF. CDR3 coding DNA: TGTGCCAGCAGTGTTAGACCTAGCGGGAGCTCCTACAATGAGCAGTTCTTC.

V and J are TRBV5-1 and TRBJ2-2; D might be TRBD1 (7 bases). The CDR3 is 14 amino acids. The germline V gene encodes CDR1 SGHRS and CDR2 YFSETQ. V gave up 5 bases and J gave up 5 bases, with 13 bases separating them. CDR3 nucleotides: TGCGCCAGCAGATCAGGGGGGCAGACCGGGGAGCTGTTTTTT. The encoded protein is CASRSGGQTGELFF.

The V gene is TRBV12-5, the J gene TRBJ2-7; 11 nucleotides line up with TRBD2. CDR3 length: 16 residues. Germline CDR1 reads LGHNT; CDR2 reads FRNRAP. With 5 bases clipped from V and 0 bases from J, the junction kept 6 bases outside the gene matches. The CDR3 loop reads CASGPVAGGSSYEQYF. The CDR3 nucleotides are TGTGCTAGTGGTCCGGTAGCGGGAGGGAGCTCCTACGAGCAGTACTTC.

J is TRBJ1-6 and V is TRBV7-2; the D gene is possibly TRBD1 (6 bases). The V gene lost 1 base and the J gene lost 0 bases, with 13 bases spanning the gap. Per germline, CDR1 SGHTA and CDR2 FQGNSA. The CDR3 consists of 18 residues. The CDR3: CASSLEFGQNSYNSPLHF. In nucleotides, the CDR3 is TGTGCCAGCAGCTTAGAATTCGGACAGAACTCCTATAATTCACCCCTCCACTTT. Variable domain in full (rest from reference TRBV7-2 and TRBJ1-6): GAGVSQSPSNKVTEKGKDVELRCDPISGHTALYWYRQSLGQGLEFLIYFQGNSAPDKSGLPSDRFSAERTGGSVSTLTIQRTQQEDSAVYLCASSLEFGQNSYNSPLHFGNGTRLTVT.

This chain connects TRBV7-9 to TRBJ1-2; the D gene is possibly TRBD1 (5 bases). There are 15 residues in the CDR3. CDR1 and CDR2 from the germline V gene are SEHNR and FQNEAQ (reference sequence). The ends were cut back, 2 bases at V and 1 base at J, with 11 bases in the middle. CDR3 residues: CASSLRPDSNYGYTF. DNA for the CDR3: TGTGCCAGCAGCTTACGACCCGACAGTAACTATGGCTACACCTTC.

The rearrangement uses TRBV7-9 and TRBJ1-3; D is uncertain. Germline V gene sequence: CDR1 SEHNR, CDR2 FQNEAQ (reference sequence). Trimming removed 7 bases at V and 5 bases at J, with 15 bases between. CDR3 length: 14 residues. CDR3 protein: CASTPGLGRNTIYF. The CDR3 nucleotides read TGTGCCAGCACCCCGGGCCTCGGGAGAAACACCATATATTTT.

This clone is termed medium-sized. The chain is built from TRBV27 and TRBJ2-1, with a possible D match to TRBD2 (5 bases). The CDR3 has 14 amino acids. Germline CDR1 reads MNHEY; CDR2 reads SMNVEV (reference sequence). With 3 bases removed from V and 8 bases from J, the gap between germline ends came to 14 bases. DNA of the CDR3: TGTGCCAGCAGTTTCCGAAGCGGTAATGATGAGCAGTTCTTC. Encoded protein: CASSFRSGNDEQFF.

This sequence joins TRBV7-6 and TRBJ2-1, with 8 nucleotides matching TRBD2. CDR1 and CDR2 (germline): SGHVS, FNYEAQ. The CDR3 runs to 15 residues. The V and J ends lost 5 bases and 6 bases, in that order; junction bases with no gene match: 9. For the CDR3, the DNA is TGTGCCAGCAGCATAGAACTCGGGACTAGCAATGAGCAGTTCTTC. It codes for CASSIELGTSNEQFF. The variable domain in full, completed from reference TRBV7-6 and TRBJ2-1, reads GAGVSQSPRYKVTKRGQDVALRCDPISGHVSLYWYRQALGQGPEFLTYFNYEAQQDKSGLPNDRFSAERPEGSISTLTIQRTEQRDSAMYRCASSIELGTSNEQFFGPGTRLTVL.

The rearrangement uses TRBV4-2 and TRBJ2-2, with TRBD1 matching 8 bases. The length of the CDR3 is 20 residues. CDR1 and CDR2 from the germline V gene are LGHNA and YNFKEQ. The ends lost 0 bases at V and 7 bases at J; junction bases unmatched: 19. Here the CDR3 reads CASSQDLFDGAGGASGELFF. The CDR3 DNA reads as TGTGCCAGCAGCCAAGATTTATTCGATGGGGCAGGGGGCGCGAGCGGGGAGCTGTTTTTT.

In this sample, this clone turned up many times. The rearrangement uses TRBV7-7 and TRBJ2-1; a weak D match, TRBD1 (5 bases). The CDR3 length is 14 residues. In germline, CDR1 is SSHAT, CDR2 FNYEAQ (reference sequence). Trimming pared 1 base from V and 7 bases from J, leaving 11 bases between. In DNA form, the CDR3 reads TGTGCCAGCAGCTTAGGTAGGGGCTCGAATGAGCAGTTCTTC. Its translation: CASSLGRGSNEQFF.

This chain links TRBV7-2 with TRBJ2-1, with D maybe TRBD1 (5 bases). The CDR3 contains 16 residues. Germline values: CDR1 SGHTA, CDR2 FQGNSA. Trimming shortened V by 2 bases and J by 6 bases, and 17 bases separated the two germline ends. This CDR3 is CASSLRGQGIGNEQFF. CDR3 nucleotides: TGTGCCAGCAGCTTAAGGGGCCAGGGCATTGGCAATGAGCAGTTCTTC.

This sequence joins TRBV28 and TRBJ2-1; D is unclear. The CDR3 is 13 residues long. Trimming removed 5 bases at V and 4 bases at J, with 9 bases between. Germline lookup yields CDR1 MDHEN and CDR2 SYDVKM. The CDR3 loop is CASSLPPYNEQFF. The CDR3 region has the DNA TGTGCCAGCAGTCTCCCCCCTTACAATGAGCAGTTCTTC.

V is TRBV2 and J is TRBJ2-1; TRBD2 matches at 8 bases. Germline V gene sequence: CDR1 SNHLY, CDR2 FYNNEI. Trimming removed 2 bases from V and 5 bases from J; junction bases left unmatched: 5. The length of the CDR3 is 15 residues. The CDR3 DNA is TGTGCCAGCAGTGAATTTCTAGCGGGCCACAATGAGCAGTTCTTC. It yields the protein CASSEFLAGHNEQFF.

The rearrangement joins TRBV18 to TRBJ1-2; 9 positions agree with TRBD1. The germline V gene has CDR1 KGHSH and CDR2 LQKENI. CDR3 length: 15 amino acids. After removal of 2 bases from V and 2 bases from J, the junction contained 3 bases not matched to a gene. The CDR3 DNA reads TGTGCCAGCTCACCATTCGACAGGGGGAACTATGGCTACACCTTC. Protein sequence: CASSPFDRGNYGYTF. The full variable domain, completed using reference TRBV18 and TRBJ1-2, is NAGVMQNPRHLVRRRGQEARLRCSPMKGHSHVYWYRQLPEEGLKFMVYLQKENIIDESGMPKERFSAEFPKEGPSILRIQQVVRGDSAAYFCASSPFDRGNYGYTFGSGTRLTVV.

The chain uses TRBV6-5 and TRBJ1-2, with a weak D call TRBD1 (5 bases). CDR3 size: 13 residues. The germline gives CDR1 MNHEY, CDR2 SVGAGI. Between the trimmed V and J ends, which lost 6 bases and 2 bases, there was a span of 10 bases. CDR3: CASRQTENYGYTF. The CDR3, as DNA: TGTGCCAGCAGACAGACAGAAAACTATGGCTACACCTTC.

This clone has a single count. The J gene is TRBJ2-5, the V gene TRBV28, with TRBD2 identical over 8 bases. Per germline, CDR1 MDHEN and CDR2 SYDVKM. The V segment lost 8 bases and the J segment 5 bases; nucleotides outside the gene matches: 10. This CDR3 region has 14 residues. The DNA of the CDR3 is TGTGCCAGCGAGCCGGGAGGGCCGGGGGAGACCCAGTACTTC. Its protein is CASEPGGPGETQYF.

The chain carries TRBV28 and TRBJ1-2; D unclear. Germline values: CDR1 MDHEN, CDR2 SYDVKM. CDR3 size: 13 residues. The V end was cut by 7 bases, the J end by 6 bases, with 15 bases between. CDR3 protein: CASKIRDLHGYTF. The CDR3 coding sequence is TGTGCCAGCAAAATTCGGGATTTGCATGGCTACACCTTC.

The DNA for the CDR3 is TGCGCCAGCAGAACACTCGACAGGCCCGACTATGGCTACACCTTC. Its protein is CASRTLDRPDYGYTF. The J gene is TRBJ1-2, the V gene TRBV4-1; tentative D call: TRBD1 (6 bases). Trimming cost V 6 bases and J 3 bases, with 17 bases left between them. CDR3 length equals 15 residues. Germline V gene lookup returns CDR1 MGHRA and CDR2 YSYEKL.

This clone was seen a single time. The CDR3: CASRQGMNTEAFF. CDR3 coding DNA: TGTGCCAGTAGGCAGGGCATGAACACTGAAGCTTTCTTT. V usage is TRBV19 and J usage is TRBJ1-1; TRBD1 is a possible D gene (5 bases). This CDR3 region has 13 residues. Trimming left V 6 bases short and J 0 bases short, with 8 bases between. The germline V gene encodes CDR1 LNHDA and CDR2 SQIVND (reference sequence). Filled out from reference TRBV19 and TRBJ1-1, the complete variable domain reads DGGITQSPKYLFRKEGQNVTLSCEQNLNHDAMYWYRQDPGQGLRLIYYSQIVNDFQKGDIAEGYSVSREKKESFPLTVTSAQKNPTAFYLCASRQGMNTEAFFGQGTRLTVV.

The table lists this clone with a count of one. The V call is TRBV27, the J call TRBJ1-2; weak D call: TRBD1 (5 bases). V was shortened by 6 bases and J by 5 bases, with 16 bases between the two germline ends. CDR1 is MNHEY and CDR2 is SMNVEV in the germline V gene (reference sequence). There are 14 residues in the CDR3. The chain's CDR3 is CASRTGGYGYGYTF. The CDR3 nucleotides are TGTGCCAGCAGAACGGGGGGATATGGGTATGGCTACACCTTC.

The rearrangement links TRBV6-4 to TRBJ1-5, with a tentative D call TRBD1 (5 bases). V gave up 2 bases and J gave up 6 bases, with 8 bases separating them. This CDR3 region has 13 residues. The germline V gene encodes CDR1 MRHNA and CDR2 SNTAGT. Here the CDR3 reads CASSDGARQPQHF. In DNA, the CDR3 is TGTGCCAGCAGTGACGGGGCGCGTCAGCCCCAGCATTTT.

The chain carries TRBV27 and TRBJ2-7; 12 nucleotides align to TRBD2. Losses at the gene ends were 6 bases for V and 4 bases for J; bases not matched to a gene: 13. The CDR3 totals 17 residues. CDR1 MNHEY and CDR2 SMNVEV come from the germline V gene (reference sequence). The CDR3 region has the DNA TGTGCCAGCAGAGGACAAACACTAGCGGGAGGAAGGTACGAGCAGTACTTC. It encodes CASRGQTLAGGRYEQYF.

This chain connects TRBV19 to TRBJ2-3; TRBD1 matches at 9 bases. The CDR3 extends over 16 amino acids. V was clipped by 3 bases and J by 5 bases; unmatched bases: 9. Germline V gene sequence: CDR1 LNHDA, CDR2 SQIVND (reference sequence). The CDR3 here is CASSMPEQGARDTQYF. The CDR3 nucleotides read TGTGCCAGTAGTATGCCAGAACAGGGGGCGAGAGATACGCAGTATTTT.

The table lists this clone with a count of one. The chain joins TRBV10-3 to TRBJ2-2, with 10 nucleotides matching TRBD1. The junction had 3 bases not matched to a gene; V was cut back by 7 bases and J by 4 bases. CDR3 size: 14 residues. From germline, CDR1 is ENHRY and CDR2 SYGVKD. In nucleotides, the CDR3 is TGTGCCATCATGGACAGGGGGAGCACCGGGGAGCTGTTTTTT. It codes for CAIMDRGSTGELFF.

V is TRBV4-1 and J is TRBJ2-5; 15 bases agree with TRBD2. Germline loops: CDR1 MGHRA, CDR2 YSYEKL. The CDR3 is 18 amino acids. The V and J ends lost 4 bases and 5 bases, in that order; junction bases with no gene match: 11. The CDR3: CASSRTSGRVDKRETQYF. The CDR3 DNA reads as TGCGCCAGCAGCCGGACTAGCGGGAGGGTAGACAAGCGGGAGACCCAGTACTTC.